Below are 7 T cell receptor beta chains sequenced from a single sample in a study of early T cells in non-severe SARS-CoV-2 infection. TCRdb re-derived calls from the 5' RACE reads in MiXCR, one entry per CDR3 protein. Of tens of thousands of distinct CDR3 sequences listed, roughly 12% are singletons. Sequenced material: whole blood. The receptor set was obtained from an adult who was a healthcare worker with PCR-confirmed SARS-CoV-2 infection or an uninfected control (not recorded which).

This clonotype has a handful of counts. The CDR3 here is CSVSDRYTEAFF. DNA of the CDR3: TGCAGCGTCTCTGACAGGTACACTGAAGCTTTCTTT. J is TRBJ1-1 and V is TRBV29-1; the D gene is possibly TRBD1 (6 bases). Per the germline V gene, CDR1 is SQVTM and CDR2 is ANQGSEA. This CDR3 contains 12 residues. V gave up 6 bases and J gave up 3 bases, with 11 bases separating them. Full variable domain (rest looked up from reference TRBV29-1 and TRBJ1-1): SAVISQKPSRDICQRGTSLTIQCQVDSQVTMMFWYRQQPGQSLTLIATANQGSEATYESGFVIDKFPISRPNLTFSTLTVSNMSPEDSSIYLCSVSDRYTEAFFGQGTRLTVV.

This clonotype was observed a handful of times. The V call is TRBV11-2, the J call TRBJ2-1; a weak D match, TRBD1 (6 bases). Per germline, CDR1 SGHAT and CDR2 FQNNGV. This CDR3 region has 14 residues. Trimming shortened V by 0 bases and J by 6 bases, and 9 bases separated the two germline ends. CDR3 sequence (DNA): TGTGCCAGCAGCTTAGATAGGGGGATCAATGAGCAGTTCTTC. Amino acids: CASSLDRGINEQFF.

This clonotype came up a few times. The V call is TRBV12-3 or TRBV12-4, the J call TRBJ2-7; unclear D gene. This CDR3 has 11 amino acids. Trimming took 6 bases from V and 9 from J, leaving 12 bases between them. The CDR3 is CASRDGRRQYF. CDR3 coding DNA: TGTGCCAGCAGGGACGGTCGGCGGCAGTACTTC.

In its sample, this clonotype was seen a few times. This sequence joins TRBV18 and TRBJ2-3; TRBD1 aligns across 10 bases. The germline gives CDR1 KGHSH, CDR2 LQKENI. The junction had 4 bases not matched to a gene; V was cut back by 6 bases and J by 4 bases. CDR3 length: 14 residues. CDR3 in amino acids: CASSRDRGPDTQYF. In DNA form, the CDR3 reads TGTGCCAGCTCCCGGGACAGGGGTCCAGATACGCAGTATTTT. Variable domain in full (rest from reference TRBV18 and TRBJ2-3): NAGVMQNPRHLVRRRGQEARLRCSPMKGHSHVYWYRQLPEEGLKFMVYLQKENIIDESGMPKERFSAEFPKEGPSILRIQQVVRGDSAAYFCASSRDRGPDTQYFGPGTRLTVL.

This clonotype was seen more than once but under ten times. V and J are TRBV4-1 and TRBJ2-7; no firm D call. Trimming stripped 0 bases from V and 2 bases from J, with 11 bases between. Germline lookup yields CDR1 MGHRA and CDR2 YSYEKL. This CDR3 region has 15 residues. The CDR3 sequence: CASSQDSRIPYEQYF. The CDR3 bases are TGCGCCAGCAGCCAAGATTCGCGGATCCCCTACGAGCAGTACTTC.

This clonotype was counted between two and nine times. The genes are TRBV10-3 and TRBJ1-2; D is undetermined. Trimming left V 3 bases short and J 8 bases short, with 13 bases between. Germline loops: CDR1 ENHRY, CDR2 SYGVKD. CDR3 size: 13 residues. In DNA form, the CDR3 reads TGTGCCATCAGTGACGGGCCCCTAAACGGCTACACCTTC. Translated: CAISDGPLNGYTF.

This sequence joins TRBV6-1 and TRBJ1-1, with D hard to call. Trimming pared 4 bases from V and 1 base from J, leaving 4 bases between. The CDR3 extends over 12 amino acids. Germline V gives CDR1 MNHNS, CDR2 SASEGT. The DNA of the CDR3 is TGTGCCAGCAGTGTCGGGAACACTGAAGCTTTCTTT. Translating gives CASSVGNTEAFF.